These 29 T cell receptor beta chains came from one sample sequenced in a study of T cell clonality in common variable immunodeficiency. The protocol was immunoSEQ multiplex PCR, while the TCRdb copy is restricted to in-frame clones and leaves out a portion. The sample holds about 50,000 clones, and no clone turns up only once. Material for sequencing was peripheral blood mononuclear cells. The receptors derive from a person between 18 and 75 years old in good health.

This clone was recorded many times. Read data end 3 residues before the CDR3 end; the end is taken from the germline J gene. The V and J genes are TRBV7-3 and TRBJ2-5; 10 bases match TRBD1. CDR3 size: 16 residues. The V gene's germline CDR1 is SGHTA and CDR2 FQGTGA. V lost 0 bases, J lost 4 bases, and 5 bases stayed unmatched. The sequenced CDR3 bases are TGTGCCAGCAGCTTAACGGCGACAGGGGGCATAGAGACC. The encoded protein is CASSLTATGGIET. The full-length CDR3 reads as CASSLTATGGIETQYF.

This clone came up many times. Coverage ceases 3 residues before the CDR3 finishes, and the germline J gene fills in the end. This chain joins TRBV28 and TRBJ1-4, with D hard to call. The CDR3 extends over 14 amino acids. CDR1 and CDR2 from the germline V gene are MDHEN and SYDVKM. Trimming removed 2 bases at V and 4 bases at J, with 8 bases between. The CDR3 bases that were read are TGTGCCAGCAGTTTAGGCACCCATAATGAAAAA. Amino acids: CASSLGTHNEK. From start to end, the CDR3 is CASSLGTHNEKLFF.

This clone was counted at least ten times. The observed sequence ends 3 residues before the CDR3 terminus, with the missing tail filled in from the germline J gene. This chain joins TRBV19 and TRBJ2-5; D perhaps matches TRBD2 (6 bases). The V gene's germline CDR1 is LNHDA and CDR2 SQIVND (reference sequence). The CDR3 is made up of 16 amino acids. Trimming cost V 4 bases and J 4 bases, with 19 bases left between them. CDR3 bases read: TGTGCCAGTAGTAACGACGGGGCGGGGAGGCGAGAGACC. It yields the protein CASSNDGAGRRET. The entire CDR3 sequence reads CASSNDGAGRRETQYF.

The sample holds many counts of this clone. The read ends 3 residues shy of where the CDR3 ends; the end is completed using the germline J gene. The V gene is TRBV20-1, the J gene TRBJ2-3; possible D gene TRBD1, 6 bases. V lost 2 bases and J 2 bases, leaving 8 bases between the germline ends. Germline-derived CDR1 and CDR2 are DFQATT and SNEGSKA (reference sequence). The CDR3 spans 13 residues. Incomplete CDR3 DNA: TGCAGTGCTAGACAGGGGATCACAGATACG. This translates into CSARQGITDT. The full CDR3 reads CSARQGITDTQYF.

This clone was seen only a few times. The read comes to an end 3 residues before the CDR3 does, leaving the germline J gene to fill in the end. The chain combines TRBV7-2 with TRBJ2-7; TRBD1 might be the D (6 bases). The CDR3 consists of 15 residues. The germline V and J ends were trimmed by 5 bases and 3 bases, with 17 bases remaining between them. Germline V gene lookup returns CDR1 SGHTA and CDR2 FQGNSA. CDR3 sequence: CASSPETGPGYEQYF. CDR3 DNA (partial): TGTGCCAGCAGCCCCGAGACAGGACCGGGCTACGAG.

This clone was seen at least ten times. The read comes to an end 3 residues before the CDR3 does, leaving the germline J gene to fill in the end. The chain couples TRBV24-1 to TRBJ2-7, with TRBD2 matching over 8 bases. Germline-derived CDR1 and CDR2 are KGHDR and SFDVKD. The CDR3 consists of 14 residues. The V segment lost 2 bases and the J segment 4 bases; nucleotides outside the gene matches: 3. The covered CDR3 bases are TGTGCCACCAGTGATTCGGGACTAGGGTACGAG. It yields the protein CATSDSGLGYE. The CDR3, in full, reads CATSDSGLGYEQYF.

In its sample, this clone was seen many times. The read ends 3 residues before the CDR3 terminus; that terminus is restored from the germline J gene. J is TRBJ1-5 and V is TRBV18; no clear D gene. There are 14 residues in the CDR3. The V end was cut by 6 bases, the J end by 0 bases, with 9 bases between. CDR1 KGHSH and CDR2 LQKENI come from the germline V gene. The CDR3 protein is CASSRGDSNQPQHF. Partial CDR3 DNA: TGTGCCAGCTCCCGCGGCGATAGCAATCAGCCC.

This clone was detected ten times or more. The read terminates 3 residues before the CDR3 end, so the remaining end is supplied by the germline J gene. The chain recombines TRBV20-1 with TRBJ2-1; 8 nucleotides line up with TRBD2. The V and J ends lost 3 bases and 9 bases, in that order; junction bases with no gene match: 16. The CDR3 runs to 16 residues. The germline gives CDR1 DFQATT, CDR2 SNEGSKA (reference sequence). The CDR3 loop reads CSARGVGAGEVGEQFF. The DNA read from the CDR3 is TGCAGTGCTAGGGGGGTTGGAGCGGGAGAGGTTGGTGAG.

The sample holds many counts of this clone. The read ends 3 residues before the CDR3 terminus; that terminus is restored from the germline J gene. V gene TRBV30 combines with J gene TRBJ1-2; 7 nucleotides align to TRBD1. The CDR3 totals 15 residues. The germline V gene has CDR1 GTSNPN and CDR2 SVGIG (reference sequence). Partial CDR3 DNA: TGTGCCTGGAGTGTACACAGGGGCCGGACTGAGGGC. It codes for CAWSVHRGRTEG. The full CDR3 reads CAWSVHRGRTEGYTF.

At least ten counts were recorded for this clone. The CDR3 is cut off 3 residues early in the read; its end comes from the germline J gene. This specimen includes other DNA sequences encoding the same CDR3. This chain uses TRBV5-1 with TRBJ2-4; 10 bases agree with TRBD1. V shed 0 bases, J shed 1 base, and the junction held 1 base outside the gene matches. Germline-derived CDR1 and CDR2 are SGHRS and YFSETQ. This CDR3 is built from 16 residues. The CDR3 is CASSLGQGAAKNIQYF. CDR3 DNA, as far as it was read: TGCGCCAGCAGCTTGGGACAGGGGGCGGCCAAAAACATT.

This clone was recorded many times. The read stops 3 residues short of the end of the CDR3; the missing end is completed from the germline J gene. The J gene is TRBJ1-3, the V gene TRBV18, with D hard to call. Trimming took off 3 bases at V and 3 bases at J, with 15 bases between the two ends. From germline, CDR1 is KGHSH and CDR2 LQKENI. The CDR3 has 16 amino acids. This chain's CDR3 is CASSPITSGVGNTIYF. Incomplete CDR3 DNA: TGTGCCAGCTCACCCATAACATCCGGGGTTGGAAACACC.

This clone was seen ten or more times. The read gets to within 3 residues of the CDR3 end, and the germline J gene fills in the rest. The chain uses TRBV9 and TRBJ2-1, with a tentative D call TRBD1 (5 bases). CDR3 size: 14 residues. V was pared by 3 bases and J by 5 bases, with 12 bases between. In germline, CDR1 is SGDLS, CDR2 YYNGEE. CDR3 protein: CASSAGATNNEQFF. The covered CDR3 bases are TGTGCCAGCAGCGCTGGGGCGACGAACAATGAG.

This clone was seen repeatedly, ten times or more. This CDR3 is CASSAPETNYGYTF. CDR3 bases read: TGTGCCAGCAGTGCACCTGAGACAAACTATGGC. This chain connects TRBV28 to TRBJ1-2; the D is unclear. The CDR3 end is not reached by the read, which stops 3 residues before it; the germline J gene fills it in. The CDR3 length is 14 residues. In germline, CDR1 is MDHEN, CDR2 SYDVKM. V dropped 5 bases and J dropped 2 bases, with 12 bases sitting between them.

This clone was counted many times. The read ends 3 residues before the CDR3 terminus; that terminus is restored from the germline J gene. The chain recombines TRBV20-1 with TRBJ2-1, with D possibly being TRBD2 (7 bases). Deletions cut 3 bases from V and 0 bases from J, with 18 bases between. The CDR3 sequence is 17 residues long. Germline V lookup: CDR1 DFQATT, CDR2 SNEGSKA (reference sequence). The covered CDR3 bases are TGCAGTGCTAGCTACCGAGGCGGGGGCCTCTCCTACAATGAG. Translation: CSASYRGGGLSYNE. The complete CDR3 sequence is CSASYRGGGLSYNEQFF.

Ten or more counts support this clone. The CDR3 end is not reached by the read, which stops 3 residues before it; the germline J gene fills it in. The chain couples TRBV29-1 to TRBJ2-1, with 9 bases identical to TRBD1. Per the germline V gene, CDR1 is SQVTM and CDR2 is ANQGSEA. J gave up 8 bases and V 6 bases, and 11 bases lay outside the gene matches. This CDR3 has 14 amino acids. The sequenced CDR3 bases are TGCAGCGTCACCGGGACAGGGACATTCTATGAG. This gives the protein CSVTGTGTFYE. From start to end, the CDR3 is CSVTGTGTFYEQFF.

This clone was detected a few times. Incomplete CDR3 DNA: TGCGCCAGCAGCTTAGGACTAGCGGGAGGGGCCGCCGGGGAG. As protein: CASSLGLAGGAAGE. In full, the CDR3 reads CASSLGLAGGAAGELFF. V and J are TRBV5-1 and TRBJ2-2; 15 bases fit TRBD2. The CDR3 is cut off 3 residues early in the read; its end comes from the germline J gene. The CDR3 consists of 17 residues. V was pared by 2 bases and J by 6 bases, with 5 bases of the junction left unmatched. Per the germline V gene, CDR1 is SGHRS and CDR2 is YFSETQ.

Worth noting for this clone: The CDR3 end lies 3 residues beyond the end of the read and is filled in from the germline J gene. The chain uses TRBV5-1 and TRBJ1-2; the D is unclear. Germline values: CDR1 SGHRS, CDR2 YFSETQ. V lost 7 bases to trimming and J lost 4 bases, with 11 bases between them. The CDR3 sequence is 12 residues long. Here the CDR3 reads CASATTGYGYTF. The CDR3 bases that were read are TGCGCCAGCGCCACGACGGGCTATGGC.

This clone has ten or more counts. The sequenced part of the CDR3 DNA is TGTGCCAGCAGCCTTAGCGCCGGAGGGGATACG. Protein: CASSLSAGGDT. The whole CDR3 reads CASSLSAGGDTQYF. V gene TRBV7-8 combines with J gene TRBJ2-3; the D gene is possibly TRBD2 (6 bases). The read terminates 3 residues before the CDR3 end, so the remaining end is supplied by the germline J gene. V was cut by 5 bases and J by 6 bases, with 15 bases left in between. Germline CDR1 reads SGHVS; CDR2 reads FQNEAQ. The CDR3 is made up of 14 amino acids.

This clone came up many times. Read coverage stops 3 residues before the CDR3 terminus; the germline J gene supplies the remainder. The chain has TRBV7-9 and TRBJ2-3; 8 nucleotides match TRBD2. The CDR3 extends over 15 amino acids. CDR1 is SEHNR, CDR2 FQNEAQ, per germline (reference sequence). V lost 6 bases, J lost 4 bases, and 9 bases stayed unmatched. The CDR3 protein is CASRPGLGEADTQYF. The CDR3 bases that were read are TGTGCCAGCAGGCCGGGACTAGGAGAAGCAGATACG.

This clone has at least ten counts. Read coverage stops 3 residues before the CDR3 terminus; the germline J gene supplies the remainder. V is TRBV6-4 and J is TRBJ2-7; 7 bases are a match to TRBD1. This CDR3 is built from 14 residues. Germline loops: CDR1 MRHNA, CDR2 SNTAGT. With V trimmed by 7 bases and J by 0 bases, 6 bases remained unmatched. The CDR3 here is CASKRDRGSYEQYF. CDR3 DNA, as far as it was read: TGTGCCAGCAAAAGGGACAGAGGCTCCTACGAG.

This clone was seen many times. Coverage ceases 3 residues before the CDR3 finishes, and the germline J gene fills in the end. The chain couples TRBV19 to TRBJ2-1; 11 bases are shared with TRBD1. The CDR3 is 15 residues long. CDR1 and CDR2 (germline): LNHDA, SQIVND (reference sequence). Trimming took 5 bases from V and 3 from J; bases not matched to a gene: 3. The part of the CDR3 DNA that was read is TGTGCCAGTAGTGGGACAGGGGGGGACTACAATGAG. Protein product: CASSGTGGDYNE. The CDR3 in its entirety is CASSGTGGDYNEQFF.

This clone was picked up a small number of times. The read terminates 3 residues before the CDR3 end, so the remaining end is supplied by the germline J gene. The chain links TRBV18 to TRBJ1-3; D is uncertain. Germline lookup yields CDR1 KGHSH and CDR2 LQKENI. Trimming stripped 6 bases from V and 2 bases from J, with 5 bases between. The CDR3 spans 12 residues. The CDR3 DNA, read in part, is TGTGCCAGCTCCTATACTGGAAACACC. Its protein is CASSYTGNT. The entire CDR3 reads CASSYTGNTIYF.

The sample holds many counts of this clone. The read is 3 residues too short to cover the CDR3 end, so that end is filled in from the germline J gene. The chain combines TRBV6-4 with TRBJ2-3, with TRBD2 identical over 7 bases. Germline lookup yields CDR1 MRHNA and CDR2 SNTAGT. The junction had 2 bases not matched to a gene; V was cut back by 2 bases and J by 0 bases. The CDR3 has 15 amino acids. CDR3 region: CASSDGAGSTDTQYF. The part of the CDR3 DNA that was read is TGTGCCAGCAGTGACGGAGCGGGGAGCACAGATACG.

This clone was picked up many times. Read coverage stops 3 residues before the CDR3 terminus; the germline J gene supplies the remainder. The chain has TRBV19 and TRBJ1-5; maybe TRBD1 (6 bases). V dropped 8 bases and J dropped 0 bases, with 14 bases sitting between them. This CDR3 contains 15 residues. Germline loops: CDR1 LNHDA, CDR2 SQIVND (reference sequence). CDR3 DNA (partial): TGTGCCAGTCGGGGGGCAGCAAATAGCAATCAGCCC. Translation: CASRGAANSNQP. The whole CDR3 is CASRGAANSNQPQHF.

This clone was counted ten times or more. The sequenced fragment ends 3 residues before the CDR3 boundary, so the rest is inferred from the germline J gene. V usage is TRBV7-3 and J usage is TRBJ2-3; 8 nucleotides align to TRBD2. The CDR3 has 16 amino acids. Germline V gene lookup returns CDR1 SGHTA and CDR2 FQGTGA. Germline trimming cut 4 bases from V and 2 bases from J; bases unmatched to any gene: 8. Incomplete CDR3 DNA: TGTGCCAGCAGCTCGGGGAGCGGGAGAAACACAGATACG. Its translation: CASSSGSGRNTDT. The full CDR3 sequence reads CASSSGSGRNTDTQYF. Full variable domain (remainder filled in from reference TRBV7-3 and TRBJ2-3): GAGVSQTPSNKVTEKGKYVELRCDPISGHTALYWYRQSLGQGPEFLIYFQGTGAADDSGLPNDRFFAVRPEGSVSTLKIQRTERGDSAVYLCASSSGSGRNTDTQYFGPGTRLTVL.

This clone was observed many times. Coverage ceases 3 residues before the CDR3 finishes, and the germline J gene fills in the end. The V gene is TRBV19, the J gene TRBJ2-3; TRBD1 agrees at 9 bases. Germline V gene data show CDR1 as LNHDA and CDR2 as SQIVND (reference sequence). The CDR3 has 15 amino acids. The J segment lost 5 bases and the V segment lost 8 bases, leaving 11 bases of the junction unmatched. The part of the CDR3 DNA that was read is TGTGCCAGTGGGGGGTCTGGGACAGGGATAGATACG. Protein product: CASGGSGTGIDT. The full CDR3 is CASGGSGTGIDTQYF.

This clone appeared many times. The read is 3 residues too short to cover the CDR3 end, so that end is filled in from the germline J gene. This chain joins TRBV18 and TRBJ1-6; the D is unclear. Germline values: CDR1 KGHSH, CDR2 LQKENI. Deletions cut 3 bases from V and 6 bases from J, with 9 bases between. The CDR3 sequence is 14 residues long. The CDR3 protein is CASSPAARNSPLHF. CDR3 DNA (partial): TGTGCCAGCTCACCTGCGGCCCGTAATTCACCC.

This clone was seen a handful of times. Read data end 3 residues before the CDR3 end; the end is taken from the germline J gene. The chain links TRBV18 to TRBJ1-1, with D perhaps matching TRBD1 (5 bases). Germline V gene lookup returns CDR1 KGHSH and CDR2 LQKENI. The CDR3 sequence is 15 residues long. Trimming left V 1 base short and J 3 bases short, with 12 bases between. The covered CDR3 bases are TGTGCCAGCTCACCACTACGGGGGTCTGACACTGAA. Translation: CASSPLRGSDTE. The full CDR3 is CASSPLRGSDTEAFF.

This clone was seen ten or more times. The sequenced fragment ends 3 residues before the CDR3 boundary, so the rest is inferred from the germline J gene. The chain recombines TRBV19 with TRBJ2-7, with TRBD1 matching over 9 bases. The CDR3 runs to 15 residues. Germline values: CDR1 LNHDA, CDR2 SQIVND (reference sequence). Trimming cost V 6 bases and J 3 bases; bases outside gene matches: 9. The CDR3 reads CASRSSGTGFYEQYF. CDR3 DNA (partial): TGTGCCAGTAGGTCTTCCGGGACAGGGTTCTACGAG.